One sample yielded the 17 T cell receptor beta chains listed below, sequenced in a study of blood T cell repertoires in COVID-19. The protocol was immunoSEQ multiplex PCR, while the TCRdb copy is restricted to in-frame clones and leaves out a portion. The sample records roughly 160,000 clones, about 83% being singletons. Sequenced input: peripheral blood. The source of these receptors is a woman in her 70s who had recovered from COVID-19.

This chain links TRBV24-1 with TRBJ2-5, with a weak D call TRBD2 (6 bases). CDR1 is KGHDR, CDR2 SFDVKD, per germline. The CDR3 length is 15 residues. V was clipped by 4 bases and J by 5 bases, with 16 bases between them. CDR3 residues: CATSEPRGAGETQYF. The CDR3 DNA follows: TGTGCCACCAGTGAGCCTAGGGGCGCGGGGGAGACCCAGTACTTC.

CDR3 nucleotides: TGTGCCAGTACCCGGACAGGAGATTCACCCCTCCACTTT. It encodes CASTRTGDSPLHF. J is TRBJ1-6 and V is TRBV19, with 7 positions matching TRBD1. The CDR3 covers 13 residues. Germline CDR1 reads LNHDA; CDR2 reads SQIVND (reference sequence). J gave up 8 bases and V 7 bases, and 5 bases lay outside the gene matches.

This clone was counted a single time. The rearrangement uses TRBV7-2 and TRBJ1-2, with 8 nucleotides matching TRBD1. The CDR3 covers 15 residues. Germline values: CDR1 SGHTA, CDR2 FQGNSA. The V gene end was trimmed by 5 bases and the J gene end by 4 bases; junction bases not matched to a gene: 9. Written as DNA, the CDR3 is TGTGCCAGCAGCCCAAGACAGGGGCAGGTCTATGGCTACACCTTC. Protein sequence: CASSPRQGQVYGYTF.

The chain carries TRBV27 and TRBJ1-4, with D maybe TRBD1 (6 bases). Trimming pared 2 bases from V and 6 bases from J, leaving 16 bases between. The CDR3 totals 16 residues. CDR1 is MNHEY, CDR2 SMNVEV, per germline (reference sequence). CDR3 loop: CASSLKGGTWDEKLFF. Written as DNA, the CDR3 is TGTGCCAGCAGTTTAAAAGGGGGTACGTGGGATGAAAAACTGTTTTTT.

The chain couples TRBV5-1 to TRBJ1-1; 8 bases map to TRBD1. CDR1 SGHRS and CDR2 YFSETQ come from the germline V gene. The CDR3 is made up of 15 amino acids. After removal of 3 bases from V and 5 bases from J, the junction contained 9 bases not matched to a gene. The CDR3 region has the DNA TGCGCCAGCAGCTCCAGGGGGCGACGGGGGACTGAAGCTTTCTTT. Translating it yields CASSSRGRRGTEAFF.

The V and J genes are TRBV9 and TRBJ2-2, with 8 bases that match TRBD2. V lost 0 bases to trimming and J lost 0 bases; unmatched junction nucleotides: 7. Germline CDR1 reads SGDLS; CDR2 reads YYNGEE. The CDR3 has 18 residues. This CDR3 reads CASSVVGGRTANTGELFF. The CDR3 DNA reads TGTGCCAGCAGCGTAGTGGGCGGGAGGACCGCGAACACCGGGGAGCTGTTTTTT.

The CDR3, as DNA: TGCGCCAGCAGCACACGGACAGGCTCTGGAAACACCATATATTTT. It translates to CASSTRTGSGNTIYF. The rearrangement uses TRBV5-1 and TRBJ1-3; 7 bases are shared with TRBD1. V lost 4 bases, J lost 0 bases, and 4 bases stayed unmatched. Germline V gene lookup returns CDR1 SGHRS and CDR2 YFSETQ. This CDR3 comprises 15 residues. Using reference TRBV5-1 and TRBJ1-3 for the parts outside the CDR3, the full variable domain is KAGVTQTPRYLIKTRGQQVTLSCSPISGHRSVSWYQQTPGQGLQFLFEYFSETQRNKGNFPGRFSGRQFSNSRSEMNVSTLELGDSALYLCASSTRTGSGNTIYFGEGSWLTVV.

This rearrangement joins TRBV5-1 to TRBJ2-5; 8 nucleotides align to TRBD2. Germline CDR1 SGHRS, CDR2 YFSETQ. CDR3 size: 15 residues. J gave up 1 base and V 7 bases, and 9 bases lay outside the gene matches. Here the CDR3 reads CASGASGLTQETQYF. CDR3 DNA: TGCGCCAGCGGGGCTAGCGGGCTTACCCAAGAGACCCAGTACTTC.

This clone has just a few counts. V is TRBV6-6 and J is TRBJ2-1; TRBD2 matches at 10 bases. CDR1 MNHNY and CDR2 SVGAGI come from the germline V gene (reference sequence). The V segment lost 4 bases and the J segment 2 bases; nucleotides outside the gene matches: 2. The CDR3 spans 15 residues. The CDR3 DNA is TGTGCCAGCAGTTCAACTAGCGGGGCCTACAATGAGCAGTTCTTC. Protein sequence: CASSSTSGAYNEQFF.

The DNA of the CDR3 is TGTGCCTGGAGTACCTCAGGGGGTGAGACCCAGTACTTC. Translating it yields CAWSTSGGETQYF. The V gene is TRBV30, the J gene TRBJ2-5; 7 nucleotides line up with TRBD1. Germline V CDR1 and CDR2: GTSNPN, SVGIG (reference sequence). Trimming removed 2 bases from V and 5 bases from J; junction bases left unmatched: 5. The CDR3 is 13 amino acids.

The chain couples TRBV4-2 to TRBJ1-1; TRBD1 matches at 11 bases. CDR1 LGHNA and CDR2 YNFKEQ come from the germline V gene. The CDR3 runs 15 residues. Losses at the gene ends were 3 bases for V and 4 bases for J; bases not matched to a gene: 4. The CDR3 nucleotides read TGTGCCAGCAGCCAGGTCGGGACAGGGGGCACTGAAGCTTTCTTT. It codes for CASSQVGTGGTEAFF.

The rearrangement joins TRBV19 to TRBJ2-7; 11 bases fit TRBD2. The CDR3 extends over 16 amino acids. Germline assignment: CDR1 LNHDA and CDR2 SQIVND (reference sequence). V lost 4 bases to trimming and J lost 6 bases; unmatched junction nucleotides: 11. The CDR3: CASSTLPSGRIREQYF. CDR3 nucleotide sequence: TGTGCCAGTAGTACCCTCCCTAGCGGGAGGATCCGCGAGCAGTACTTC.

The gene calls are TRBV21-1 and TRBJ1-4. TRBV21-1 is annotated as a pseudogene. This CDR3 spans 17 amino acids. CDR3 sequence (DNA): TGTGCCAGCAGCAAAAGGGACTCAGAGTGGCGTAATGAAAAACTGTTTTTT. This gives the protein CASSKRDSEWRNEKLFF.

This clone was recorded only once. The chain uses TRBV5-1 and TRBJ1-6; no reliable D call. The CDR3 loop spans 15 amino acids. Germline V lookup: CDR1 SGHRS, CDR2 YFSETQ. Trimming left V 4 bases short and J 6 bases short, with 14 bases between. The CDR3: CASSARGQTNSPLHF. The DNA for the CDR3 is TGCGCCAGCAGCGCCCGGGGTCAGACTAATTCACCCCTCCACTTT.

The chain couples TRBV5-1 to TRBJ2-4; 15 bases align to TRBD2. V was pared by 4 bases and J by 0 bases, with 8 bases of the junction left unmatched. Per the germline V gene, CDR1 is SGHRS and CDR2 is YFSETQ. The CDR3 contains 19 residues. The CDR3 reads CASSPGLAGGRLAKNIQYF. For the CDR3, the DNA is TGCGCCAGCAGCCCAGGACTAGCGGGAGGGAGACTAGCCAAAAACATTCAGTACTTC.

The chain recombines TRBV28 with TRBJ1-2, with 8 nucleotides matching TRBD1. J gave up 3 bases and V 6 bases, and 9 bases lay outside the gene matches. CDR3 length: 15 amino acids. The germline V gene has CDR1 MDHEN and CDR2 SYDVKM. This CDR3 is CASSSRGQGDYGYTF. The DNA for the CDR3 is TGTGCCAGCAGCTCAAGAGGACAGGGCGACTATGGCTACACCTTC.

The chain uses TRBV28 and TRBJ1-2, with a possible D match to TRBD1 (5 bases). Trimming took off 8 bases at V and 0 bases at J, with 7 bases between the two ends. This CDR3 is built from 12 residues. The germline gives CDR1 MDHEN, CDR2 SYDVKM. This CDR3 is CASWGPNYGYTF. In DNA form, the CDR3 reads TGTGCCAGCTGGGGCCCTAACTATGGCTACACCTTC.